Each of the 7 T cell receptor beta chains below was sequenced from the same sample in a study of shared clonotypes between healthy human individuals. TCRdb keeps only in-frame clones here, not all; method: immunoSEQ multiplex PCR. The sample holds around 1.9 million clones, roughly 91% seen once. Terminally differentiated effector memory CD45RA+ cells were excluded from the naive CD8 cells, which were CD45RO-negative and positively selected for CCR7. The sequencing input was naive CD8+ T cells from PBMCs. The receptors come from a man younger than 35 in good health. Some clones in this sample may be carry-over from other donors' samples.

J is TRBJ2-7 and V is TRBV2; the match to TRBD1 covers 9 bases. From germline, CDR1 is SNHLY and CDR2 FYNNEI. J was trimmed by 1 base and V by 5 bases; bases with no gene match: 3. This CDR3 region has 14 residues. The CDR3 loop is CASSRDRESYEQYF. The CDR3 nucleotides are TGTGCCAGCAGTAGGGACAGGGAATCCTACGAGCAGTACTTC.

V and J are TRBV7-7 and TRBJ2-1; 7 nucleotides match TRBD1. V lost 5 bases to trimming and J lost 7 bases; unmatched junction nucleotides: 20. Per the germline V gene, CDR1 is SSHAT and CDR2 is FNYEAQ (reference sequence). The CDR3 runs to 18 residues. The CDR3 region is CASSASPFDRAAQNEQFF. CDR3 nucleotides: TGTGCCAGCAGCGCATCCCCGTTTGACAGGGCCGCTCAGAATGAGCAGTTCTTC.

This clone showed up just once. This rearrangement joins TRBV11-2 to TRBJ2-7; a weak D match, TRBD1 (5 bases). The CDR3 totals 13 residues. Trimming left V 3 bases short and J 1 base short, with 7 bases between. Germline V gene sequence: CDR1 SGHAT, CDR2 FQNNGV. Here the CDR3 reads CASSFGQSYEQYF. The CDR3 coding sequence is TGTGCCAGCAGCTTCGGACAATCCTACGAGCAGTACTTC.

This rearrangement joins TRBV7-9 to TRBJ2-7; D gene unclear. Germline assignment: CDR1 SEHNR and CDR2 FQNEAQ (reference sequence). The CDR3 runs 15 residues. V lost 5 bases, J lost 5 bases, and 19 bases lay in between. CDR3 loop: CASSPLEKGSDEQYF. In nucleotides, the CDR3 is TGTGCCAGCAGCCCTTTAGAGAAAGGATCCGACGAGCAGTACTTC. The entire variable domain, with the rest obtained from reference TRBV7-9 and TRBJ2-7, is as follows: DTGVSQNPRHKITKRGQNVTFRCDPISEHNRLYWYRQTLGQGPEFLTYFQNEAQLEKSRLLSDRFSAERPKGSFSTLEIQRTEQGDSAMYLCASSPLEKGSDEQYFGPGTRLTVT.

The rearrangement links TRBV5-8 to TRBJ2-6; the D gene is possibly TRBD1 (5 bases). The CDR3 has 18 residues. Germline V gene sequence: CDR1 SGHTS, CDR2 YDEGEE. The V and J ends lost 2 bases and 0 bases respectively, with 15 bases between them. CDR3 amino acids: CASSFHRPTNSGANVLTF. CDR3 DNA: TGTGCCAGCAGCTTCCACAGGCCGACGAACTCTGGGGCCAACGTCCTGACTTTC.

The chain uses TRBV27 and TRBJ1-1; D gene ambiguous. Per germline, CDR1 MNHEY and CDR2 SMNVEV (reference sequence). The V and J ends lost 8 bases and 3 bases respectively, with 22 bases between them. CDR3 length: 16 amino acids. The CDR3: CASRPEVANLYTEAFF. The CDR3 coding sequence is TGTGCCAGCCGCCCTGAGGTGGCCAACCTTTACACTGAAGCTTTCTTT.

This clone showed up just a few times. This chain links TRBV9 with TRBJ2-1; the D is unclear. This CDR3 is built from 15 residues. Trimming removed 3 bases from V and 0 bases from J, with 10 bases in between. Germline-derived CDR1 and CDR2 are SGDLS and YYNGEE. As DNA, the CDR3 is TGTGCCAGCAGCGGGTCACTACGCTCCTACAATGAGCAGTTCTTC. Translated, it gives CASSGSLRSYNEQFF.